These 6 T cell receptor beta chains were all obtained from the same sample, sequenced in a study of blood T cell repertoires in COVID-19 (dated by TCRdb to about 2020). Libraries came from the immunoSEQ multiplex PCR assay. TCRdb mirrors the immuneACCESS table, restricted to in-frame sequences. Some clones are absent from its copies; in checked studies, under half trace to an unresolved V gene, and the reason for the others is unknown. Present in this sample are tens of thousands of clones, around 84% of which were seen just once. Together, the top ten hold more than 6.5% of the sample. The sequenced material came from peripheral blood. Receptors originate from a human donor with active COVID-19. The donor label of this sample is uncertain.

The J gene is TRBJ2-1, the V gene TRBV28; 9 bases align to TRBD2. The CDR3 has 15 amino acids. The germline gives CDR1 MDHEN, CDR2 SYDVKM. V lost 8 bases to trimming and J lost 8 bases; unmatched junction nucleotides: 13. CDR3 amino acids: CASSSGKVGIDEQFF. In DNA, the CDR3 is TGTGCCAGCTCTAGCGGGAAAGTCGGTATCGATGAGCAGTTCTTC.

The gene calls are TRBV5-6 and TRBJ2-7; possibly TRBD1 for D (6 bases). Germline V gene sequence: CDR1 SGHDT, CDR2 YYEEEE. With 4 bases removed from V and 3 bases from J, the gap between germline ends came to 17 bases. This CDR3 contains 15 residues. The CDR3 coding sequence is TGTGCCAGCAGCAGTACAGGGTTCCCATTCTACGAGCAGTACTTC. This gives the protein CASSSTGFPFYEQYF.

The gene calls are TRBV2 and TRBJ2-1; D not certain. Germline loops: CDR1 SNHLY, CDR2 FYNNEI. V was cut by 6 bases and J by 4 bases, with 4 bases left in between. CDR3 size: 11 residues. CDR3 coding DNA: TGTGCCAGCAGAGAGTACAATGAGCAGTTCTTC. Residues: CASREYNEQFF.

This chain links TRBV6-1 with TRBJ2-1; 10 bases fit TRBD2. The CDR3 runs to 17 residues. Germline assignment: CDR1 MNHNS and CDR2 SASEGT. Germline trimming cut 2 bases from V and 0 bases from J; bases unmatched to any gene: 4. Here the CDR3 reads CASSELAGVASYNEQFF. The CDR3 region has the DNA TGTGCCAGCAGTGAACTAGCGGGGGTGGCCTCCTACAATGAGCAGTTCTTC.

The V call is TRBV4-1, the J call TRBJ1-4; D might be TRBD1 (5 bases). Germline loops: CDR1 MGHRA, CDR2 YSYEKL. Trimming cost V 0 bases and J 3 bases, with 11 bases left between them. This CDR3 comprises 16 residues. As DNA, the CDR3 is TGCGCCAGCAGCCAAGATCCCAGGGCCCCTAATGAAAAACTGTTTTTT. This sequence encodes CASSQDPRAPNEKLFF.

The V and J genes are TRBV27 and TRBJ2-7; TRBD1 matches at 7 bases. CDR1 is MNHEY, CDR2 SMNVEV, per germline (reference sequence). The V segment lost 5 bases and the J segment 2 bases; nucleotides outside the gene matches: 3. The CDR3 has 13 residues. In DNA, the CDR3 is TGTGCCAGCAGTCCGGGACAGACCTACGAGCAGTACTTC. Translating it yields CASSPGQTYEQYF.